This T cell receptor (beta chain) stems from a study of blood T cell repertoires in COVID-19. Source study methods: Amplification with reference gene primers provided the estimates of nucleated cell counts. Assay: immunoSEQ multiplex PCR; the TCRdb copy retains only in-frame clones and omits some. V and J calls and clone size are those listed in that table; D and trimming were worked out from the DNA. This table has 95,000 or so clones, about 84% appearing once. Sequencing was done on a sample of peripheral blood. This clonotype was sampled from a human donor in a cohort sampled during active COVID-19.

The CDR3 nucleotides read TGTGCCAGCAGCTTAGAAGGACTAGCGGGAGGGTCTACCGGGGAGCTGTTTTTT. It translates to CASSLEGLAGGSTGELFF. The J gene is TRBJ2-2, the V gene TRBV7-9; 15 bases map to TRBD2. The CDR3 is made up of 18 amino acids. Germline-derived CDR1 and CDR2 are SEHNR and FQNEAQ (reference sequence). V was clipped by 1 base and J by 5 bases; unmatched bases: 5.